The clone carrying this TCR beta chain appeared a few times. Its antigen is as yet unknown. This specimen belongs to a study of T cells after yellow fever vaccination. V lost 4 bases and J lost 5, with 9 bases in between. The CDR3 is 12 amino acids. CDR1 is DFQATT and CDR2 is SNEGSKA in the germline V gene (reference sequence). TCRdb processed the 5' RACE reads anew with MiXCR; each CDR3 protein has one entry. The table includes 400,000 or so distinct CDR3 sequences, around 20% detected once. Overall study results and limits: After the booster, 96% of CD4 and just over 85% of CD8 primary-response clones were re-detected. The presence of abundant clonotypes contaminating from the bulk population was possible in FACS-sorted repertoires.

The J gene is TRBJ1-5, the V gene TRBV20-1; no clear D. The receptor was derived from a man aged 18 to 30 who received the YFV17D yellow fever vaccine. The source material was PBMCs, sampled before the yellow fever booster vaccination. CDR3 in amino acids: CSAIGEDQPQHF. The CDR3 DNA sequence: TGCAGTGCTATAGGCGAGGATCAGCCCCAGCATTTT.